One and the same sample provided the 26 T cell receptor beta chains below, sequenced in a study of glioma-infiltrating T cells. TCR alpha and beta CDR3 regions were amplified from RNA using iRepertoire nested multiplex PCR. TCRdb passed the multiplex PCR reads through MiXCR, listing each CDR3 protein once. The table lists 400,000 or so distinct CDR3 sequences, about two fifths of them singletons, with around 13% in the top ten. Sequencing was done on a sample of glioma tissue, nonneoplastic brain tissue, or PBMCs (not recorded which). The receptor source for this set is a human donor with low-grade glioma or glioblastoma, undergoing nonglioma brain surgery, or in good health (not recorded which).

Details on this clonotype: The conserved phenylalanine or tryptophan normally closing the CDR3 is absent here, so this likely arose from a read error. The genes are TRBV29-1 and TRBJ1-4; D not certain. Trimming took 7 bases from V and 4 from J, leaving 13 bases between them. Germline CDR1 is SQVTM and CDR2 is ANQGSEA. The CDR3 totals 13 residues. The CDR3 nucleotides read TGCAGCGCCGCTTCTGGGATTAATGAAAAACTGTTTTCT. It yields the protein CSAASGINEKLFS.

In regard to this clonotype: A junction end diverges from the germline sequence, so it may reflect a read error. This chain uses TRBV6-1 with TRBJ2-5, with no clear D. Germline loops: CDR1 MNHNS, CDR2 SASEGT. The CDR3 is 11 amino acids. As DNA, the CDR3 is TGTGCCAGCAGTTATTTGGAGACCCAGAACTTC. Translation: CASSYLETQNF.

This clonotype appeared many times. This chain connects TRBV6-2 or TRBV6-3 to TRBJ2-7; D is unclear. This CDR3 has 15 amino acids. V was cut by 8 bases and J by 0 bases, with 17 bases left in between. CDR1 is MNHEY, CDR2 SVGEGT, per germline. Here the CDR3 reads CASVRRKGSSYEQYF. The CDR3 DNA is TGTGCCAGCGTACGGCGGAAAGGTAGCTCCTACGAGCAGTACTTC.

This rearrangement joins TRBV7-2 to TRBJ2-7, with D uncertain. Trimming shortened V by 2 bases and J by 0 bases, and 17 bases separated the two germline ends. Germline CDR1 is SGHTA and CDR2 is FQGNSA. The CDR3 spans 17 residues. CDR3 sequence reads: CASSLLSRRPSSYEQYF. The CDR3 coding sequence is TGTGCCAGCAGCTTATTGTCCCGCAGGCCGAGCTCCTACGAGCAGTACTTC.

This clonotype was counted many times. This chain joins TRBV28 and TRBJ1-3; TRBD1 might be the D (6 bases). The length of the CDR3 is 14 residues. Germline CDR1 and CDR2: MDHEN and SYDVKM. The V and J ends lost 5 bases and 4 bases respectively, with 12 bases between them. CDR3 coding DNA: TGTGCCAGCAGTCTCAGGGGATCGGGAAACACCATATATTTT. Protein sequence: CASSLRGSGNTIYF.

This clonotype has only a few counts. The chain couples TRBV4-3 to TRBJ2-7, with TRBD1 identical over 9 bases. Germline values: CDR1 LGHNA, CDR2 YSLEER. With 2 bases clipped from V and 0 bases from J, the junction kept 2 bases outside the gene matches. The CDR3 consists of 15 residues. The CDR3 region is CASSQRDRDSYEQYF. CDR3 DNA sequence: TGCGCCAGCAGCCAACGGGACAGGGACTCCTACGAGCAGTACTTC.

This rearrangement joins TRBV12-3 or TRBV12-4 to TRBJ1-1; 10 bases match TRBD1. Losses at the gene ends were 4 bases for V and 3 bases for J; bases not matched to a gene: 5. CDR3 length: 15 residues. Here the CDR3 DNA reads TGTGCCAGCAGTTCCTGGGACAGGGGTTACACTGAAGCTTTCTTT. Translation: CASSSWDRGYTEAFF.

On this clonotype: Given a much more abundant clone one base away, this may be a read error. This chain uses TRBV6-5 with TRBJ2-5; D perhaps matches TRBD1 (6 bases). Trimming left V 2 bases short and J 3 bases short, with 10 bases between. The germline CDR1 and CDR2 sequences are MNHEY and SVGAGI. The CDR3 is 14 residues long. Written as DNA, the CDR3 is TGTGCCAGCAGTTACATGGACAGAAAAGAGACCCAGTACTTC. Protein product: CASSYMDRKETQYF.

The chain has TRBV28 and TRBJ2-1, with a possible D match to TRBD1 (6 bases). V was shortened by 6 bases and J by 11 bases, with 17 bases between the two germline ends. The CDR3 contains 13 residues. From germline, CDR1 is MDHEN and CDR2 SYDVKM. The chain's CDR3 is CASSQRGTHKQFF. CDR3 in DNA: TGTGCCAGCAGCCAAAGGGGGACACACAAGCAGTTCTTC.

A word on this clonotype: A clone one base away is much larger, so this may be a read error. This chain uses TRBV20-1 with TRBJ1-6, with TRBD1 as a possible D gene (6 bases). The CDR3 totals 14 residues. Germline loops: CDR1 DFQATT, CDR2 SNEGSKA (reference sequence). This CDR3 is CSARRGTTNSPIHF. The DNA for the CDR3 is TGCAGTGCTAGACGCGGGACAACGAATTCACCCATCCACTTT.

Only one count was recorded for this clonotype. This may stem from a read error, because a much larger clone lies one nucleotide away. The CDR3 DNA reads as TGTGCCAGCAGTTTGTGTGCGGGCAGACAGATGGAAAAACTGTTTTTT. This sequence encodes CASSLCAGRQMEKLFF. The V call is TRBV12-3 or TRBV12-4, the J call TRBJ1-4; D might be TRBD1 (5 bases). V was cut by 3 bases and J by 8 bases, with 19 bases left in between. This CDR3 comprises 16 residues.

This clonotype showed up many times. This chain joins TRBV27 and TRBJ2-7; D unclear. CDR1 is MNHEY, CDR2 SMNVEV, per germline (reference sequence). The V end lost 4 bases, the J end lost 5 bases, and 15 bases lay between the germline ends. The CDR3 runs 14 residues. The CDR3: CASSYWTGLDEQYF. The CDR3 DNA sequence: TGTGCCAGCAGTTATTGGACCGGGTTGGACGAGCAGTACTTC.

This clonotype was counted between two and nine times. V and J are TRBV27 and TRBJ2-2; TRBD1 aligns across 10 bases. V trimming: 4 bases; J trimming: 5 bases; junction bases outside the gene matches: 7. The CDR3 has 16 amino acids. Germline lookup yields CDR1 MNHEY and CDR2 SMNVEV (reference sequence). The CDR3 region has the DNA TGTGCCAGCAGTTCGGACAGGGGGTTGGGAACCGGGGAGCTGTTTTTT. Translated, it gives CASSSDRGLGTGELFF.

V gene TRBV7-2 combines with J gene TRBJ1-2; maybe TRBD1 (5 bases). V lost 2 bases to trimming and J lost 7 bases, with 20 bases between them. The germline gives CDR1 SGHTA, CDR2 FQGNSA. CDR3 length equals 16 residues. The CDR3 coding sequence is TGTGCCAGCAGCTTATCATCCGGGGCGTCCTCCGGTGGCTACACCTTC. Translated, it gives CASSLSSGASSGGYTF.

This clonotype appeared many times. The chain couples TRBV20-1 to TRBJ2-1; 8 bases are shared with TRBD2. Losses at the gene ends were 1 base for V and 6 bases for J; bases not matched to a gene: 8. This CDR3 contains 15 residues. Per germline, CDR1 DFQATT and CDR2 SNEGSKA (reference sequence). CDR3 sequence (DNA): TGCAGTGCTAGAGCCGCTAGCGGGTCCGGCAATGAGCAGTTCTTC. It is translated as CSARAASGSGNEQFF.

CDR3 DNA: TGTGCCAGCAGTGAAACCGGGACGGCTGAAGCTTTCTTT. This sequence encodes CASSETGTAEAFF. The V gene is TRBV25-1, the J gene TRBJ1-1; TRBD1 might be the D (5 bases). The CDR3 loop spans 13 amino acids. V dropped 2 bases and J dropped 6 bases, with 10 bases sitting between them. The V gene's germline CDR1 is MGHDK and CDR2 SYGVNS.

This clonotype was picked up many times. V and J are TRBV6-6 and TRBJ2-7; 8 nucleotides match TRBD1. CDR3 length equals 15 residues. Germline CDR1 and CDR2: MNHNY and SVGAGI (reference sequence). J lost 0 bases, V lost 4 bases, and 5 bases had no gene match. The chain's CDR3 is CASSLTGASSYEQYF. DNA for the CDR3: TGTGCCAGCAGTTTGACAGGGGCGAGCTCCTACGAGCAGTACTTC.

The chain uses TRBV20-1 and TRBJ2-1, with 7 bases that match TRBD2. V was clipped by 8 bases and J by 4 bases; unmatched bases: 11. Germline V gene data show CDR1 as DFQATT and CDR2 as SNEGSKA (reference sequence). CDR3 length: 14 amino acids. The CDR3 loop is CSSGESFGYNEQFF. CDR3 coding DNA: TGCAGTAGCGGGGAGAGTTTTGGGTACAATGAGCAGTTCTTC.

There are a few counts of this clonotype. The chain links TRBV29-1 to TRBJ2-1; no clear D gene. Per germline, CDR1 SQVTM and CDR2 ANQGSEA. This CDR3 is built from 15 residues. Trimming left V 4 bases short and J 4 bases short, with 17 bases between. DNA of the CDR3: TGCAGCGTTGCCCCTCTGATAGGCAAGTACAATGAGCAGTTCTTC. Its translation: CSVAPLIGKYNEQFF.

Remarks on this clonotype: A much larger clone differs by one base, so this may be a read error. CDR3 protein: CASRAGRGNEQYF. The CDR3 DNA sequence: TGTGCCAGCAGGGCAGGGAGGGGCAACGAGCAGTACTTC. This chain links TRBV27 with TRBJ2-7; 7 bases match TRBD2. Germline CDR1 is MNHEY and CDR2 is SMNVEV (reference sequence). V gave up 6 bases and J gave up 5 bases; unmatched junction bases: 7. The length of the CDR3 is 13 residues.

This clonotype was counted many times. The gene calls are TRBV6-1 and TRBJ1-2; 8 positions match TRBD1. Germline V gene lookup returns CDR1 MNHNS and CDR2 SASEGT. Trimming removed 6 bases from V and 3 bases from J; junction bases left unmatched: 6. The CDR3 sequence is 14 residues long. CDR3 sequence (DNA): TGTGCCAGCAGGAAGACAGGGGCTGACTATGGCTACACCTTC. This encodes CASRKTGADYGYTF.

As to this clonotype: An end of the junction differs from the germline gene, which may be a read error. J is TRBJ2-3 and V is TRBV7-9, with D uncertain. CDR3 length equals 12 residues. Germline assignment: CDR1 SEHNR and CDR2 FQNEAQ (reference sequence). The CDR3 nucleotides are TGTGCCGGCAGCTACGTTACAGATACGCAGTATTTT. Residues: CAGSYVTDTQYF.

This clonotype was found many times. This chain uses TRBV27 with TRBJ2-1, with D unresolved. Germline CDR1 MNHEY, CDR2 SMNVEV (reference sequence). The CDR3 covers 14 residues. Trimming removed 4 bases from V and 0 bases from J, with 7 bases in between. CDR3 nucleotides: TGTGCCAGCAGTTCTTATAGCTCCTACAATGAGCAGTTCTTC. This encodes CASSSYSSYNEQFF.

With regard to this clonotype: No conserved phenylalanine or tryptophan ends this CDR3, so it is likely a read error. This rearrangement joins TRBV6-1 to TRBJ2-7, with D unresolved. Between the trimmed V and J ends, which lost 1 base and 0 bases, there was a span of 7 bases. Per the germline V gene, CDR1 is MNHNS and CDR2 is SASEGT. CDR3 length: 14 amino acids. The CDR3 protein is CASSEGPGSYEQYL. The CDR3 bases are TGTGCCAGCAGTGAAGGGCCGGGCTCCTACGAGCAGTACTTA.

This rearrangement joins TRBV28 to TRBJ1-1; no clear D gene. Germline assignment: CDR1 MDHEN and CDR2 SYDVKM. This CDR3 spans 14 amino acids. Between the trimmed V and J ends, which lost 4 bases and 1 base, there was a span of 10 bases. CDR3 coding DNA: TGTGCCAGCAGTTCCCGCCCGGCGAACACTGAAGCTTTCTTT. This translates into CASSSRPANTEAFF.

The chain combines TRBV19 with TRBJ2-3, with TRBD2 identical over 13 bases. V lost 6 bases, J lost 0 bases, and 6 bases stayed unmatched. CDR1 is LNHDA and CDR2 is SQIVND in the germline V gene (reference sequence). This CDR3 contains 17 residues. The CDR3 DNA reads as TGTGCCAGTAGACCGGGACTAGCGGGGTCTAGCACAGATACGCAGTATTTT. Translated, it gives CASRPGLAGSSTDTQYF.